This T cell receptor (beta chain) originates from a study of blood T cell repertoires in COVID-19 (dated by TCRdb to about 2020). Turning to the overall study: The collaborator samples originated in the United States, Italy and Spain and spanned the acute and convalescent phases of COVID-19. The prospective study material was composed of cDNA or gDNA derived from T cells, B-cell-depleted T cells, or PBMCs. The dataset comprised deeply sampled blood TCRbeta repertoires from subjects exposed to, actively infected with, or recovered from COVID-19. A freely available public database, intended as a resource for researchers studying the immune response to SARS-CoV-2, is where the repertoires were released. Samples came from the ongoing ImmuneRACE study (first 160 participants) plus 1,254 subjects from 6 global collaborators. The sample metadata nearly always contained a de-identified subject ID, COVID-19 status, age in years and sex. Where available, HLA class I and class II types were obtained from metadata supplied by the sample provider rather than from assay-based typing.

Summary of the overall study and its limitations: The quantity of clinical and demographic metadata differed by source and by participant and was supplied without curation.

TCRbeta CDR3 regions were amplified from genomic DNA by means of the immunoSEQ Assay, a bias-controlled multiplex PCR. The source study handled its data this way. Within the assay, amplification of reference gene primers was used to estimate how many nucleated cells each sample contained. To quantify the absolute abundance of each unique TCRbeta CDR3 rearrangement, sequence reads were collapsed and filtered. For each sample, productive Simpson clonality was calculated as the square root of Simpson's diversity index across productive rearrangements. What TCRdb holds here is the immuneACCESS table cut down to in-frame rearrangements. Part of the clones is not present; checked against another copy, under half of the missing clones reflect an unresolved V gene, and the others are unexplained. V and J calls and clone size are as listed in that table; D and trimming were resolved from the DNA. The sample data list 85,000 to 90,000 clones, and 89% of these were observed just once. More than 4.5% of the sample comes from the top ten.

To note about this clone: Its antigen is still unknown. No base quality information exists; no much larger clone differs at one position.

The collaborating institutions used their own protocols to collect whole blood in K2EDTA tubes. For TCRbeta analysis, collaborators shipped samples as frozen whole blood, isolated PBMCs, or DNA extracted from either of those sample types. This clonotype originated in an elderly woman with active COVID-19. The specimen was peripheral blood.

CDR3 sequence: CARFRDALAGVGAYNEQFF. The nucleotide sequence reads TGTGCCCGATTCCGGGACGCCCTAGCGGGGGTAGGGGCCTACAATGAGCAGTTCTTC. The chain is assembled from TRBV12-5 and TRBJ2-1; 10 bases in between match TRBD2. Sequences LGHNT (CDR1) and FRNRAP (CDR2) are obtained from the germline V gene. The CDR3 starts with the cysteine, ends with the phenylalanine, and has 19 residues. Of all the DNA, just the CDR3 is kept, 57 bases in frame from base 1.